What follows are 26 T cell receptor beta chains derived from one specimen sequenced in a study of T cells in Graves' hyperthyroidism and ophthalmopathy. There were TCR beta CDR3 regions amplified from RNA transcripts. The HTBI set primed first-round TCR CDR3 RT-PCR. TCRdb called the multiplex PCR reads again in MiXCR, with one record for every CDR3 protein. The sample has about 380,000 distinct CDR3 sequences; around a sixth are singletons. Sequencing was done on a sample of blood. The receptor set was obtained from a young man with Graves' ophthalmopathy.

In this sample, this clonotype turned up many times. The chain employs TRBV3-1 and TRBJ2-1; no firm D call. V shed 3 bases and J shed 4 bases, with 16 bases lying between them. Germline values: CDR1 LGHDT, CDR2 YNNKEL (reference sequence). The CDR3 has 16 residues. The CDR3 loop reads CASSHDWSRRYNEQFF. As DNA, the CDR3 is TGTGCCAGCAGCCACGACTGGTCTCGTAGGTACAATGAGCAGTTCTTC.

The chain recombines TRBV11-2 with TRBJ2-5, with D possibly called TRBD1 or TRBD2 (5 bases each). The V end lost 0 bases, the J end lost 1 base, and 9 bases lay between the germline ends. The CDR3 has 15 residues. CDR1 SGHAT and CDR2 FQNNGV come from the germline V gene. CDR3 in DNA: TGTGCCAGCAGCTTAGATGGGGACCGCCAAGAGACCCAGTACTTC. It codes for CASSLDGDRQETQYF.

This clonotype came up a few times. The chain has TRBV3-1 and TRBJ2-7; D perhaps matches TRBD1 (6 bases). Germline lookup yields CDR1 LGHDT and CDR2 YNNKEL (reference sequence). The length of the CDR3 is 15 residues. V lost 1 base and J 3 bases, leaving 13 bases between the germline ends. CDR3 nucleotide sequence: TGTGCCAGCAGCCAAGGGGGGACACTCGTCTACGAGCAGTACTTC. Protein: CASSQGGTLVYEQYF.

The chain recombines TRBV7-2 with TRBJ1-2; maybe TRBD1 (5 bases). CDR3 length equals 14 residues. CDR1 and CDR2 (germline): SGHTA, FQGNSA. Trimming took 5 bases from V and 4 from J, leaving 14 bases between them. The CDR3 nucleotides are TGTGCCAGCAGCCTGGGATACGACAGCTATGGCTACACCTTC. Its translation is CASSLGYDSYGYTF. Filled out from reference TRBV7-2 and TRBJ1-2, the complete variable domain reads GAGVSQSPSNKVTEKGKDVELRCDPISGHTALYWYRQSLGQGLEFLIYFQGNSAPDKSGLPSDRFSAERTGGSVSTLTIQRTQQEDSAVYLCASSLGYDSYGYTFGSGTRLTVV.

This clonotype was counted many times. The V and J genes are TRBV18 and TRBJ2-3; D remains unclear. The CDR3 covers 12 residues. The germline V gene has CDR1 KGHSH and CDR2 LQKENI. Trimming took 8 bases from V and 2 from J, leaving 8 bases between them. CDR3 protein: CASSSYTDTQYF. The CDR3 DNA is TGTGCCAGCAGCTCCTACACAGATACGCAGTATTTT.

This clonotype occurred many times. This chain joins TRBV6-1 and TRBJ1-1, with 7 positions matching TRBD1. J lost 2 bases, V lost 7 bases, and 7 bases had no gene match. Germline loops: CDR1 MNHNS, CDR2 SASEGT. There are 14 residues in the CDR3. DNA for the CDR3: TGTGCCAGCATTGTAAGACAGGGTAACACTGAAGCTTTCTTT. This sequence encodes CASIVRQGNTEAFF.

This clonotype was recorded many times. CDR3 DNA: TGTGCCAGCACCGCTGGACAGGGGGGCAATCAGCCCCAGCATTTT. It translates to CASTAGQGGNQPQHF. The chain links TRBV2 to TRBJ1-5, with TRBD1 matching 10 bases. The germline gives CDR1 SNHLY, CDR2 FYNNEI. This CDR3 region has 15 residues. Trimming removed 7 bases from V and 2 bases from J; junction bases left unmatched: 5.

The chain has TRBV5-1 and TRBJ2-3; 14 bases line up with TRBD2. Germline V gives CDR1 SGHRS, CDR2 YFSETQ. CDR3 length: 17 residues. V lost 4 bases, J lost 4 bases, and 8 bases stayed unmatched. Here the CDR3 DNA reads TGCGCCAGCAGCCCGACTAGCGGGGGGGCAGGATCAGATACGCAGTATTTT. This codes for CASSPTSGGAGSDTQYF.

The chain uses TRBV10-3 and TRBJ1-2; a weak D match, TRBD1 (6 bases). The CDR3 has 13 amino acids. CDR1 ENHRY and CDR2 SYGVKD come from the germline V gene. Trimming took 2 bases from V and 4 from J, leaving 8 bases between them. The CDR3 DNA is TGTGCCATCAGTGAGGCGGACAGCTATGGCTACACCTTC. As protein: CAISEADSYGYTF.

This clonotype was seen ten or more times. The J gene is TRBJ2-3, the V gene TRBV7-3; D might be TRBD2 (6 bases). V was pared by 0 bases and J by 5 bases, with 15 bases between. Germline V gives CDR1 SGHTA, CDR2 FQGTGA. CDR3 size: 16 residues. For the CDR3, the DNA is TGTGCCAGCAGCTTAACGGGCGGGGAACTCCAAGATACGCAGTATTTT. Translated: CASSLTGGELQDTQYF.

At least ten counts were recorded for this clonotype. The V gene is TRBV12-3 or TRBV12-4, the J gene TRBJ1-2, with D maybe TRBD1 (5 bases). The CDR3 spans 12 residues. V lost 8 bases, J lost 4 bases, and 11 bases lay in between. CDR3 in amino acids: CASRGLPYGYTF. In DNA form, the CDR3 reads TGTGCCAGCCGGGGACTCCCCTATGGCTACACCTTC.

V gene TRBV20-1 combines with J gene TRBJ2-3, with 8 bases that match TRBD2. Germline trimming cut 7 bases from V and 1 base from J; bases unmatched to any gene: 7. CDR3 length equals 14 residues. In germline, CDR1 is DFQATT, CDR2 SNEGSKA (reference sequence). The CDR3 DNA reads as TGCAGTGTGTGGGGTAGCGGGGGCACAGATACGCAGTATTTT. Translation: CSVWGSGGTDTQYF.

The J gene is TRBJ1-2, the V gene TRBV20-1; a weak D match, TRBD1 (5 bases). Germline CDR1 is DFQATT and CDR2 is SNEGSKA (reference sequence). CDR3 size: 13 residues. V was cut by 4 bases and J by 5 bases, with 14 bases left in between. The CDR3 here is CSATKDSGYGYTF. The CDR3 DNA reads as TGCAGTGCTACCAAGGACTCAGGGTATGGCTACACCTTC.

This clonotype was observed a few times. This chain uses TRBV5-4 with TRBJ1-2; 7 nucleotides agree with TRBD1. V was pared by 4 bases and J by 2 bases, with 8 bases of the junction left unmatched. CDR3 length equals 15 residues. Germline-derived CDR1 and CDR2 are SGHNT and YYREEE (reference sequence). The CDR3: CASSLGQDANYGYTF. In nucleotides, the CDR3 is TGTGCCAGCAGCCTAGGACAGGATGCAAACTATGGCTACACCTTC.

The sample holds a few counts of this clonotype. The chain carries TRBV19 and TRBJ2-2, with 7 bases aligning to TRBD2. The CDR3 runs to 18 residues. The J segment lost 3 bases and the V segment lost 1 base, leaving 11 bases of the junction unmatched. Germline V gene lookup returns CDR1 LNHDA and CDR2 SQIVND (reference sequence). The CDR3 DNA is TGTGCCAGTAGTATAGGACTAGCTAACTGGTACGACACCGGGGAGCTGTTTTTT. Its translation is CASSIGLANWYDTGELFF.

The table lists this clonotype with many counts. This CDR3 is CASSFSATAETQYF. CDR3 coding DNA: TGTGCCAGCAGTTTTTCGGCTACCGCAGAGACCCAGTACTTC. This chain links TRBV12-3 or TRBV12-4 with TRBJ2-5, with D unresolved. The CDR3 spans 14 residues. The V end was cut by 3 bases, the J end by 4 bases, with 12 bases between.

This clonotype showed up many times. The genes are TRBV12-3 or TRBV12-4 and TRBJ1-2; D uncertain. The CDR3 loop spans 10 amino acids. The V gene lost 5 bases and the J gene lost 8 bases, with 6 bases spanning the gap. CDR3 loop: CASSRGGYTF. The CDR3 coding sequence is TGTGCCAGCAGTCGCGGCGGCTACACCTTC.

The V call is TRBV5-1, the J call TRBJ1-2; D is perhaps TRBD1 (5 bases). The V gene's germline CDR1 is SGHRS and CDR2 YFSETQ. Deletions cut 0 bases from V and 9 bases from J, with 18 bases between. The CDR3 extends over 15 amino acids. The DNA for the CDR3 is TGCGCCAGCAGCTTGGAAGCGGGGACTGAGGACCGCTACACCTTC. It yields the protein CASSLEAGTEDRYTF.

This clonotype was detected many times. The genes are TRBV7-2 and TRBJ2-1; D is unresolved. The CDR3 is 15 amino acids. V lost 3 bases to trimming and J lost 2 bases, with 11 bases between them. The germline V gene has CDR1 SGHTA and CDR2 FQGNSA. The CDR3 DNA reads as TGTGCCAGCAGCTTGGGTACGGTGGCCTACAATGAGCAGTTCTTC. Its protein is CASSLGTVAYNEQFF.

Comment on this clonotype: A clone one base away is much larger, so this may be a read error. The J gene is TRBJ1-5, the V gene TRBV7-9, with 8 bases identical to TRBD1. The CDR3 loop spans 13 amino acids. The V gene end was trimmed by 7 bases and the J gene end by 6 bases; junction bases not matched to a gene: 5. Looked up from germline, CDR1 is SEHNR and CDR2 is FQNEAQ (reference sequence). CDR3 sequence reads: CASNRGQGQPQHF. The CDR3 DNA reads as TGTGCCAGCAACCGAGGACAGGGTCAGCCCCAGCATTTT.

The chain is built from TRBV4-1 and TRBJ1-4; tentative D call: TRBD1 (5 bases). This CDR3 spans 14 amino acids. Trimming pared 1 base from V and 3 bases from J, leaving 6 bases between. Germline V gene lookup returns CDR1 MGHRA and CDR2 YSYEKL. DNA for the CDR3: TGCGCCAGCAGCCAAGGGGACCCTAATGAAAAACTGTTTTTT. This codes for CASSQGDPNEKLFF.

This clonotype was detected ten times or more. The CDR3 loop reads CASTGQINNEQFF. For the CDR3, the DNA is TGTGCCAGCACCGGACAGATCAACAATGAGCAGTTCTTC. The chain has TRBV2 and TRBJ2-1; perhaps TRBD1 as D (6 bases). The CDR3 runs to 13 residues. Trimming pared 7 bases from V and 5 bases from J, leaving 12 bases between. Germline CDR1 and CDR2: SNHLY and FYNNEI. The variable domain in full, completed from reference TRBV2 and TRBJ2-1, reads EPEVTQTPSHQVTQMGQEVILRCVPISNHLYFYWYRQILGQKVEFLVSFYNNEISEKSEIFDDQFSVERPDGSNFTLKIRSTKLEDSAMYFCASTGQINNEQFFGPGTRLTVL.

This clonotype occurred many times. V usage is TRBV6-5 and J usage is TRBJ2-7; D possibly corresponds to TRBD1 (6 bases). There are 13 residues in the CDR3. Germline lookup yields CDR1 MNHEY and CDR2 SVGAGI. Trimming took off 2 bases at V and 5 bases at J, with 10 bases between the two ends. The CDR3 DNA follows: TGTGCCAGCAGTTACAACAGGGAACACGAGCAGTACTTC. Amino acid sequence: CASSYNREHEQYF.

The table lists this clonotype with a few counts. Sequence at one end of the junction differs from germline and may be a read error. The chain uses TRBV28 and TRBJ2-3; the D call may be TRBD1 or TRBD2 (5 bases each). Germline V lookup: CDR1 MDHEN, CDR2 SYDVKM. The CDR3 sequence is 18 residues long. DNA of the CDR3: TGTGCCGGCAGCCGCCGGGGCGGCCGTCCGCTTAGCACAGATACGCAGTATTTT. This codes for CAGSRRGGRPLSTDTQYF.

This clonotype was seen repeatedly, ten times or more. J is TRBJ2-5 and V is TRBV6-1, with 8 positions matching TRBD2. Germline CDR1 MNHNS, CDR2 SASEGT. Trimming took 4 bases from V and 2 from J; bases not matched to a gene: 3. CDR3 length equals 14 residues. CDR3 coding DNA: TGTGCCAGCAGTGGGACTAGCAGACAAGAGACCCAGTACTTC. Its protein is CASSGTSRQETQYF.

In this sample, this clonotype turned up many times. The V and J genes are TRBV3-1 and TRBJ1-5; D remains ambiguous. V gave up 3 bases and J gave up 4 bases, with 10 bases separating them. This CDR3 contains 14 residues. Germline V lookup: CDR1 LGHDT, CDR2 YNNKEL (reference sequence). For the CDR3, the DNA is TGTGCCAGCAGCCAGACGTGGGAAAATCAGCCCCAGCATTTT. It translates to CASSQTWENQPQHF.